What follows are 26 T cell receptor beta chains derived from one specimen sequenced in a study of T cell repertoires in cytomegalovirus infection. TCRdb re-derived calls from the reads in MiXCR, one entry per CDR3 protein. The sample has approximately 500,000 distinct CDR3 sequences, about 17% seen once. Sequencing used CD8+ T cells from PBMCs. Receptor source: a human donor in good health (CMV status not recorded). Some clones in this sample may be carry-over from other donors' samples.

In this sample, this clonotype turned up many times. The chain has TRBV7-9 and TRBJ2-1, with TRBD1 identical over 10 bases. The CDR3 covers 16 residues. V lost 5 bases and J lost 7; bases outside the gene matches: 11. Germline-derived CDR1 and CDR2 are SEHNR and FQNEAQ (reference sequence). The DNA for the CDR3 is TGTGCCAGCAGCCCCACCTCCGGACAGGGGGGTAATGAGCAGTTCTTC. It codes for CASSPTSGQGGNEQFF. The entire variable domain, with the rest obtained from reference TRBV7-9 and TRBJ2-1, is as follows: DTGVSQNPRHKITKRGQNVTFRCDPISEHNRLYWYRQTLGQGPEFLTYFQNEAQLEKSRLLSDRFSAERPKGSFSTLEIQRTEQGDSAMYLCASSPTSGQGGNEQFFGPGTRLTVL.

In this sample, this clonotype turned up a few times. The chain carries TRBV6-1 and TRBJ2-7; D is uncertain. This CDR3 region has 15 residues. Germline V gene sequence: CDR1 MNHNS, CDR2 SASEGT. Trimming left V 1 base short and J 1 base short, with 11 bases between. CDR3 residues: CASSEVAGKSYEQYF. For the CDR3, the DNA is TGTGCCAGCAGTGAAGTGGCCGGCAAGTCCTACGAGCAGTACTTC.

The rearrangement links TRBV15 to TRBJ2-2, with 7 bases aligning to TRBD2. Looked up from germline, CDR1 is LNHNV and CDR2 is YYDKDF (reference sequence). Trimming at V came to 0 bases and at J to 5 bases, leaving 9 bases not matched to a gene. This CDR3 is built from 17 residues. The CDR3 region has the DNA TGTGCCACCAGCAGAGATAGGGGCGGGGGAAGGACCGGGGAGCTGTTTTTT. This codes for CATSRDRGGGRTGELFF.

This clonotype was observed at least ten times. This rearrangement joins TRBV28 to TRBJ2-2; a weak D match, TRBD1 (5 bases). V gave up 3 bases and J gave up 8 bases, with 22 bases separating them. CDR1 MDHEN and CDR2 SYDVKM come from the germline V gene. The CDR3 runs to 17 residues. The CDR3: CASSFNPNDSLEGELFF. CDR3 nucleotides: TGTGCCAGCAGTTTTAATCCAAATGACAGCCTCGAAGGGGAGCTGTTTTTT.

V gene TRBV4-2 combines with J gene TRBJ1-1; a possible D gene is TRBD1 (6 bases). This CDR3 has 14 residues. The germline V and J ends were trimmed by 0 bases and 8 bases, with 13 bases remaining between them. The germline gives CDR1 LGHNA, CDR2 YNFKEQ. The CDR3 DNA is TGTGCCAGCAGCCAAGATCAGGGGCCGGGGGAAGCTTTCTTT. This sequence encodes CASSQDQGPGEAFF.

This chain links TRBV29-1 with TRBJ1-2; D is ambiguous. Germline CDR1 reads SQVTM; CDR2 reads ANQGSEA. V was trimmed by 3 bases and J by 4 bases, leaving 18 bases between them. The CDR3 spans 15 residues. The CDR3 DNA sequence: TGCAGCGTTGATGGTTCGGCCTTACCTGCCTATGGCTACACCTTC. Protein: CSVDGSALPAYGYTF.

Remarks on this clonotype: This is likely a read error, given that the CDR3 carries no conserved phenylalanine or tryptophan at its end. Because the CDR3's place on the DNA is in doubt, the DNA is left out and the CDR3 is given as listed by TCRdb. The chain is built from TRBV12-3 or TRBV12-4 and TRBJ2-1; the table gives TRBD1 as D, unverified against the DNA. The CDR3 length is 18 residues, termini included. The CDR3 loop is CASSLVVRVSSSYNEQLL.

Concerning this clonotype itself: One base away lies a much larger clone, so this may be a sequencing read error. The V call is TRBV6-1, the J call TRBJ2-5; 8 bases fit TRBD1. Germline CDR1 is MNHNS and CDR2 is SASEGT. The CDR3 runs to 15 residues. The chain's CDR3 is CTSRPLDRGQETQYF. The CDR3 bases are TGTACCAGCAGGCCCCTAGACAGGGGCCAAGAGACCCAGTACTTC.

This clonotype was counted only a few times. The J gene is TRBJ1-1, the V gene TRBV27; 7 bases map to TRBD1. CDR3 length equals 14 residues. Germline values: CDR1 MNHEY, CDR2 SMNVEV (reference sequence). The junction had 16 bases not matched to a gene; V was cut back by 10 bases and J by 8 bases. The CDR3 protein is CATRQGGEIREAFF. The DNA of the CDR3 is TGTGCCACCCGACAGGGAGGGGAGATAAGAGAAGCTTTCTTT.

The J gene is TRBJ2-1, the V gene TRBV10-3, with 10 bases that match TRBD2. This CDR3 region has 19 residues. The trim removed 7 bases at V and 2 bases at J, leaving 17 bases unmatched. Per the germline V gene, CDR1 is ENHRY and CDR2 is SYGVKD. CDR3 region: CAITRSGLAVAGPYNEQFF. The CDR3 DNA is TGTGCCATCACCCGATCCGGACTAGCGGTTGCGGGCCCCTACAATGAGCAGTTCTTC.

Ten or more counts support this clonotype. A much larger clone lies one base from this, so it may be a read error. This chain links TRBV7-9 with TRBJ2-5; no clear D gene. Trimming removed 7 bases at V and 5 bases at J, with 5 bases between. Germline CDR1 is SEHNR and CDR2 is FQNEAQ (reference sequence). The CDR3 sequence is 10 residues long. The CDR3 DNA reads as TGTGCCAGCATCGGGGAGACCCAGTACTTC. It codes for CASIGETQYF.

This clonotype occurred many times. V gene TRBV7-6 combines with J gene TRBJ2-3, with no clear D. The CDR3 is 15 residues long. Between the trimmed V and J ends, which lost 3 bases and 1 base, there was a span of 11 bases. CDR1 is SGHVS, CDR2 FNYEAQ, per germline. CDR3 sequence reads: CASSFAGFGTDTQYF. The CDR3 nucleotides read TGTGCCAGCAGCTTTGCTGGGTTCGGCACAGATACGCAGTATTTT.

This chain joins TRBV6-6 and TRBJ2-3, with a tentative D call TRBD1 (5 bases). Trimming pared 6 bases from V and 1 base from J, leaving 14 bases between. CDR3 size: 15 residues. The germline gives CDR1 MNHNY, CDR2 SVGAGI (reference sequence). In nucleotides, the CDR3 is TGTGCCAGCAGCCCGCCCTTACAGGGCACAGATACGCAGTATTTT. Its translation is CASSPPLQGTDTQYF.

This clonotype came up once. CDR3 DNA: TGTGCCAGCAGTTACTCGCAGGGCCATGAAGCTTTCTTT. It codes for CASSYSQGHEAFF. The chain employs TRBV6-5 and TRBJ1-1; a weak D match, TRBD1 (5 bases). CDR3 size: 13 residues. V dropped 0 bases and J dropped 7 bases, with 9 bases sitting between them. The germline V gene has CDR1 MNHEY and CDR2 SVGAGI.

This clonotype has at least ten counts. The V gene is TRBV27, the J gene TRBJ2-5; D possibly corresponds to TRBD2 (6 bases). This CDR3 comprises 16 residues. V was pared by 3 bases and J by 4 bases, with 18 bases between. Per the germline V gene, CDR1 is MNHEY and CDR2 is SMNVEV (reference sequence). As DNA, the CDR3 is TGTGCCAGCAGTTTTCGCGGGACTCAGGGTAGAGAGACCCAGTACTTC. It yields the protein CASSFRGTQGRETQYF.

The sample holds many counts of this clonotype. The chain links TRBV7-9 to TRBJ1-5; the D gene is possibly TRBD1 (5 bases). Between the trimmed V and J ends, which lost 2 bases and 4 bases, there was a span of 9 bases. The CDR3 consists of 14 residues. CDR1 and CDR2 (germline): SEHNR, FQNEAQ (reference sequence). The CDR3 nucleotides read TGTGCCAGCAGCTTACCGGGGGGGAATCAGCCCCAGCATTTT. Its protein product is CASSLPGGNQPQHF. Drawing the rest from reference TRBV7-9 and TRBJ1-5, the complete variable domain is DTGVSQNPRHKITKRGQNVTFRCDPISEHNRLYWYRQTLGQGPEFLTYFQNEAQLEKSRLLSDRFSAERPKGSFSTLEIQRTEQGDSAMYLCASSLPGGNQPQHFGDGTRLSIL.

This clonotype was counted many times. This chain uses TRBV29-1 with TRBJ2-1, with D perhaps assigned TRBD1 or TRBD2 (6 bases each). Germline CDR1 is SQVTM and CDR2 is ANQGSEA. V lost 0 bases to trimming and J lost 2 bases, with 14 bases between them. This CDR3 is built from 16 residues. The CDR3 region has the DNA TGCAGCGTTGAAGATATCGGGGGCCATACCTACAATGAGCAGTTCTTC. It specifies CSVEDIGGHTYNEQFF.

This clonotype was seen a handful of times. The chain uses TRBV5-6 and TRBJ1-1, with D unresolved. The germline V gene has CDR1 SGHDT and CDR2 YYEEEE. The CDR3 sequence is 17 residues long. The V and J ends lost 0 bases and 2 bases respectively, with 17 bases between them. This chain's CDR3 is CASSLGRGFRINTEAFF. CDR3 nucleotide sequence: TGTGCCAGCAGCTTGGGGCGGGGTTTCAGGATTAACACTGAAGCTTTCTTT.

This clonotype was detected many times. The J gene is TRBJ2-1, the V gene TRBV6-1, with D unclear. Germline lookup yields CDR1 MNHNS and CDR2 SASEGT. CDR3 size: 16 residues. Trimming pared 7 bases from V and 1 base from J, leaving 17 bases between. For the CDR3, the DNA is TGTGCCAGCAAAGACTTTGCCATTAAATCCTACAATGAGCAGTTCTTC. Protein: CASKDFAIKSYNEQFF.

This chain links TRBV9 with TRBJ1-1; 10 bases match TRBD1. Germline V lookup: CDR1 SGDLS, CDR2 YYNGEE. This CDR3 has 14 amino acids. The V segment lost 4 bases and the J segment 5 bases; nucleotides outside the gene matches: 5. The CDR3, as DNA: TGTGCCAGCAGCCCGGGGGACAGGGGAACTGAAGCTTTCTTT. As protein: CASSPGDRGTEAFF.

This clonotype was seen a few times. The rearrangement joins TRBV6-2 or TRBV6-3 to TRBJ2-7, with D unresolved. V shed 6 bases and J shed 0 bases, with 12 bases lying between them. Germline CDR1 MNHEY, CDR2 SVGEGT. The CDR3 consists of 14 residues. CDR3: CASRYEGASYEQYF. DNA for the CDR3: TGTGCCAGCAGATACGAAGGCGCCTCCTACGAGCAGTACTTC.

In its sample, this clonotype was seen a few times. The V gene is TRBV30, the J gene TRBJ2-7; D may be TRBD2 (5 bases). The germline gives CDR1 GTSNPN, CDR2 SVGIG (reference sequence). This CDR3 comprises 13 residues. Trimming removed 2 bases at V and 5 bases at J, with 13 bases between. The CDR3 reads CAWSRGTGNEQYF. The CDR3 DNA reads as TGTGCCTGGAGTAGAGGAACGGGGAACGAGCAGTACTTC.

The chain uses TRBV11-2 and TRBJ2-5; D is unresolved. This CDR3 has 13 residues. Germline V lookup: CDR1 SGHAT, CDR2 FQNNGV. V lost 0 bases and J lost 4, with 6 bases in between. As DNA, the CDR3 is TGTGCCAGCAGCTTAGAAGACCGAGAGACCCAGTACTTC. Encoded protein: CASSLEDRETQYF.

This sequence joins TRBV5-6 and TRBJ2-7; D not certain. Germline CDR1 SGHDT, CDR2 YYEEEE. With 9 bases removed from V and 5 bases from J, the gap between germline ends came to 6 bases. The CDR3 extends over 9 amino acids. The CDR3 loop reads CAIRDEQYF. For the CDR3, the DNA is TGTGCCATCCGGGACGAGCAGTACTTC.

This clonotype occurred a few times. V usage is TRBV10-3 and J usage is TRBJ2-1; 10 nucleotides agree with TRBD2. CDR3 length equals 18 residues. Trimming took 6 bases from V and 3 from J; bases not matched to a gene: 14. Germline loops: CDR1 ENHRY, CDR2 SYGVKD. CDR3 DNA: TGTGCCATCAGGGCGGGAGAGGTCAGCGGGAGGGACTACAATGAGCAGTTCTTC. It is translated as CAIRAGEVSGRDYNEQFF.

The sample holds many counts of this clonotype. The chain links TRBV12-3 or TRBV12-4 to TRBJ2-1, with D tentatively TRBD1 (5 bases). V was cut by 3 bases and J by 8 bases, with 14 bases left in between. This CDR3 region has 14 residues. CDR3 sequence: CASSFRGLLDEQFF. DNA of the CDR3: TGTGCCAGCAGTTTTAGGGGTCTTCTGGATGAGCAGTTCTTC.